These 2 T cell receptor beta chains share one sample of origin, sequenced in a study of OX40 agonist ivuxolimab in advanced cancers. Measured with immunoSEQ multiplex PCR; TCRdb has only the in-frame clones, and not every one. The sample contains over 40,000 clones, approximately 88% of which appear only once. Sequenced material: CD4+ or CD8+ T cells sorted from blood, taken in a trial of the OX40 agonist ivuxolimab. Source of these receptors: an adult with an advanced solid tumor such as melanoma, head and neck, liver or kidney cancer.

CDR3 DNA: TGCGCCAGCAGTGAGTCGATTAGCGGGAGGGACACCGGGGAGCTGTTTTTT. Its translation is CASSESISGRDTGELFF. The chain joins TRBV10-1 to TRBJ2-2, with 11 bases that match TRBD2. The CDR3 is made up of 17 amino acids. V shed 0 bases and J 3 bases; nucleotides not matched to a gene: 3. CDR1 WNHNN and CDR2 SYGVQD come from the germline V gene (reference sequence).

This chain joins TRBV18 and TRBJ1-3, with TRBD1 as a possible D gene (6 bases). CDR1 KGHSH and CDR2 LQKENI come from the germline V gene. This CDR3 contains 19 residues. The V end was cut by 3 bases, the J end by 1 base, with 22 bases between. CDR3: CASSPLGPGTSVSGNTIYF. The CDR3 DNA reads TGTGCCAGCTCACCCTTAGGTCCCGGGACATCAGTTTCTGGAAACACCATATATTTT.